This T cell receptor beta chain was recovered during a study of CD8 T cell repertoires and HIV-1 epitope variants. Study-level information: Enriched T cells were co-cultured with equal numbers of autologous T cell-negative antigen-presenting cells.

V was shortened by 0 bases and J by 5 bases, with 2 bases between the two germline ends. The CDR3 has 11 residues. Germline V lookup: CDR1 ENHRY, CDR2 SYGVKD. This clone has just one count. The antigen is unknown. The assay was immunoSEQ multiplex PCR, and TCRdb's table has in-frame clones only and misses some. Among about 5,500 clones listed, approximately 70% were seen once. The source is a male donor with HIV. V gene TRBV10-3 combines with J gene TRBJ2-7; D unclear. Sequencing was performed on cultured CD8+ T cells derived from PBMCs. CDR3 nucleotides: TGTGCCATCAGTGAGTCCCACGAGCAGTACTTC. Protein product: CAISESHEQYF.